Sequencing of this T cell receptor beta chain was carried out in a study of shared clonotypes between healthy human individuals. Libraries were prepared by immunoSEQ multiplex PCR; TCRdb keeps only in-frame clonotypes and omits some of them. This table holds more than 2,000,000 clones, roughly 92% found once. Trimming took 0 bases from V and 3 from J, leaving 9 bases between them. The germline gives CDR1 MNHNS, CDR2 SASEGT. The CDR3 is 15 residues long. The sequence was collected from a man between 18 and 35 years old in good health. The specimen sequenced was naive CD4+ T cells sorted from blood. Subset here: CD45RA+ positively selected. The chain carries TRBV6-1 and TRBJ2-4; D not certain. The CDR3 DNA is TGTGCCAGCAGTGAAGCGGCCCTAGGCAAAAACATTCAGTACTTC. Its translation: CASSEAALGKNIQYF.